This TCR beta chain was identified during a study of vaccination effects on CD4 cells after COVID-19. Prior to sequencing, the ViraFEST assay stimulated PBMC with viral peptide pools, which expanded the antigen-specific CD4+ T cells. Following culture for approximately ten days, CD4+ T cells were isolated. Negative nucleocapsid antibody tests before and after vaccination confirmed no previous SARS-CoV-2 infection. The study, taken as a whole, reports: In the late period after vaccination, infection- and vaccine-induced clones contracted markedly.

As concerns this clone: The target antigen is unknown.

Libraries were prepared by immunoSEQ multiplex PCR; TCRdb keeps only in-frame clonotypes and omits some of them. The data contain around 83,000 clones, 74% of them singletons. Specimen: CD4+ T cells from PBMCs cultured with HCoV-229E spike peptides, collected before COVID-19 vaccination. The receptor was derived from a human donor who received a COVID-19 vaccine.

The DNA of the CDR3 is TGTGCCAGCAGTGACCCCCGGGGAGCCACTGAAGCTTTCTTT. Translation gives CASSDPRGATEAFF. The rearrangement links TRBV2 to TRBJ1-1; D gene unclear. Per germline, CDR1 SNHLY and CDR2 FYNNEI. The length of the CDR3 is 14 residues. V was cut by 3 bases and J by 4 bases, with 12 bases left in between.